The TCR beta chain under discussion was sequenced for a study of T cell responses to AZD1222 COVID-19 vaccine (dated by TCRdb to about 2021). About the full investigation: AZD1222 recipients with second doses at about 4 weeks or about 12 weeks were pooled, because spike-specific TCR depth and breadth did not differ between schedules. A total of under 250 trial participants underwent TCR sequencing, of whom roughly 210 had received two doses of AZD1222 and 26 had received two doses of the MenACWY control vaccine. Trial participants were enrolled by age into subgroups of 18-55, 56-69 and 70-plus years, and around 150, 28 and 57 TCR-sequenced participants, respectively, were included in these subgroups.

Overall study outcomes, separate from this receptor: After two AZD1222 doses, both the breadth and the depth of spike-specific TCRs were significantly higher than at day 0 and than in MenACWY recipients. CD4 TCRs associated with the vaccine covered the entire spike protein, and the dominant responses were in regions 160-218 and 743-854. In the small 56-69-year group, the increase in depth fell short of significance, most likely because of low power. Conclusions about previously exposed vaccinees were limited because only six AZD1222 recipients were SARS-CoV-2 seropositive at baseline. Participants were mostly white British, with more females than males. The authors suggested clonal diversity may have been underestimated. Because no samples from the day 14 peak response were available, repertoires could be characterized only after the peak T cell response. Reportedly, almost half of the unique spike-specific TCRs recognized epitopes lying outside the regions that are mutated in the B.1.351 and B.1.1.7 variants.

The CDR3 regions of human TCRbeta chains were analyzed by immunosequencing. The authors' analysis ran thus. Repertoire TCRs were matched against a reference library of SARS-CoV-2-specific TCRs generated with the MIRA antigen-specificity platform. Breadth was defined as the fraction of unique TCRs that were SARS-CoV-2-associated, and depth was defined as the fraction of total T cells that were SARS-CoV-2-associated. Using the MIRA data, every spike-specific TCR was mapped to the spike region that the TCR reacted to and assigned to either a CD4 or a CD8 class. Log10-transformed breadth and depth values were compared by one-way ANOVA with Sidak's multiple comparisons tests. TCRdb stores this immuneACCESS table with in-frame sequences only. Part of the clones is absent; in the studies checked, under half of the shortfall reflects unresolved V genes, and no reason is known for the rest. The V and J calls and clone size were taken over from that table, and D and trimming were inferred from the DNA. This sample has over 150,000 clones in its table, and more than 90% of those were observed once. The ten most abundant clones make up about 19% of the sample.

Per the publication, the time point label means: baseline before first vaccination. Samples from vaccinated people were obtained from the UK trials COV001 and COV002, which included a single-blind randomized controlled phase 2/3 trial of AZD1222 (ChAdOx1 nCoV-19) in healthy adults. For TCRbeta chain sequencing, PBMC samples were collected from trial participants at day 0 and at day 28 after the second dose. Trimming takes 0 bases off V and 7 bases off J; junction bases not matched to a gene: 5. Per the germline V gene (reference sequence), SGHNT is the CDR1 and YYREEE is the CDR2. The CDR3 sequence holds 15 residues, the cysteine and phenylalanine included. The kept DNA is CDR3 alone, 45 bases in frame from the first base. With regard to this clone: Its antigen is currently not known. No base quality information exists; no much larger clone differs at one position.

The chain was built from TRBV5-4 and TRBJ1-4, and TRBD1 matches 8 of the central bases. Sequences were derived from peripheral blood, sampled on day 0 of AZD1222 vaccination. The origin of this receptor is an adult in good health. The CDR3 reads CASSLAQGAREKLFF. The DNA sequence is TGTGCCAGCAGCTTGGCCCAGGGGGCTCGTGAAAAACTGTTTTTT. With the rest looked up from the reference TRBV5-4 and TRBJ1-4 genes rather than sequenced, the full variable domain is ETGVTQSPTHLIKTRGQQVTLRCSSQSGHNTVSWYQQALGQGPQFIFQYYREEENGRGNFPPRFSGLQFPNYSSELNVNALELDDSALYLCASSLAQGAREKLFFGSGTQLSVL.